A single T cell receptor beta chain is shown here with its context. Its antigen specificity is not known. No per-base quality is available; no much larger clone lies one base away. The cohort was made up of 500 to 850 healthy bone marrow donors. Cohort members were all nominally healthy when sampled, although unrecorded immune exposures were likely present. The donor was CMV seropositive and belonged to the group of some 290 seropositive cohort members. A peripheral blood sample was provided by each donor, and peripheral blood mononuclear cells were used for TCR beta sequencing. The Qiagen DNeasy Blood Extraction Kit was used to extract genomic DNA from the blood cell samples. Libraries were built with the immunoSEQ multiplex PCR assay. For the multiplex PCR, a mixture combining 60 forward primers for TCR Vbeta segments and 13 reverse primers for TCR Jbeta segments was used. The CDR3 region of rearranged TCR beta genes was amplified from genomic DNA by a multiplex PCR assay. On the Illumina HiSeq System, the amplified TCR beta libraries were sequenced as 87-base-pair reads. In the authors' own workflow: A later analysis counted tens of millions of unique TCR beta chains across the 666 repertoires, and roughly 10 million of these chains were shared by at least two donors. To remove PCR and sequencing errors, raw reads were error-corrected and collapsed into unique sequences using a nearest-neighbor algorithm that merged closely related sequences. V, D and J gene segments were assigned by aligning CDR3 sequences to IMGT reference sequences. For a sequence to be retained, a match of at least six nucleotides was required to both a V gene segment and a J gene segment. A rearrangement was called productive if the CDR3 had no stop codons and remained in frame with V and J, and every other rearrangement was called non-productive. Following IMGT convention, CDR3 was defined as the stretch from the second conserved V-encoded cysteine up to the conserved J-encoded phenylalanine. The earlier analysis of about 590 of the donors excluded sequences that lacked an unambiguous match to a single V gene segment. In an earlier analysis of roughly 600 of the donors, a V segment was called functional when productive rearrangements were above 56.7%, and segregating when the standard deviation between donors exceeded 5%. A statistical classification framework was developed to diagnose cytomegalovirus status using the catalog of TCR beta chain sequences. In a later analysis, V and J genes were assigned by comparing TCR nucleotide sequences against IMGT/GENE-DB human TR gene sequences. The TCRdist pipeline was used in a later analysis to assign CDR3 sequences and most-parsimonious VDJ recombination scenarios. A later analysis defined each TCR beta chain by its CDR3 amino acid sequence plus V-gene family, and excluded reads lacking a unique V-gene family. In a later analysis, fewer than 600 highly shared, low-generation-probability nucleotide sequences were removed to address suspected cross-contamination and a sequencing artifact. A later analysis calculated a clonal expansion index for each public chain from normalized within-repertoire ranks of inferred template counts. In a later analysis, generation probabilities were computed using a VDJ recombination model fitted to out-of-frame rearrangements, and the results were checked against IGoR. In a later analysis, TCR-TCR, TCR-HLA and TCR-CMV co-occurrence was scored with hypergeometric tests, and a repertoire-size bias correction was applied to TCR pairs. False discovery rates were estimated in a later analysis by permuting HLA or CMV assignments 20 times. In a later analysis, co-occurring TCRs were grouped using DBSCAN, with TCRdist sequence similarity added in when clustering inside HLA-allele-positive subsets. Co-occurrence clustering excluded repertoires with fewer than 30,000 or more than 120,000 public chains, plus five with anomalous nucleotide sharing. Imported from immuneACCESS, the table was reduced by TCRdb to in-frame sequences with V and J called. These copies leave out some clones; in studies compared against another copy, an unresolved V gene accounts for under half, and the cause of the remainder is not known. D and trimming were read from the DNA, whereas the V and J calls and clone size are those reported in that table. This sample gives 160,000 or so clones in total; over 70% of them show up just once. The biggest ten clones account for around 1.3% of the sample.

The data originate from a study of cytomegalovirus exposure and HLA in healthy donors (dated by TCRdb to about 2017). With respect to the entire study: In an earlier analysis of fewer than 750 of the donors, 276 Gb of sequence data and approximately 120 million unique TCR beta sequences from some 170 million T cells were reported. An early release that covered fewer than 750 HLA-typed donors contained about 300 gigabases of sequencing data and tens of millions of unique TCR sequences. Among the roughly 410 genotyped donors, around 81% belonged to the genetic ancestry cluster associated with self-reported Caucasian donors. The study aimed to test whether signatures of past pathogen exposure could be identified by cataloging public T cell receptors. The T cell repertoires of around 670 subjects were profiled by immunosequencing and related to cytomegalovirus serostatus. Besides the first cohort of approximately 670 subjects, a separate validation cohort made up of about 120 different subjects was used. The study combined high-throughput TCR immunosequencing, statistical association of individual TCRs with disease status, and machine learning to predict cytomegalovirus infection status. A later analysis re-examined previously published TCR beta repertoires from roughly 650 donors and added high-resolution HLA genotyping to investigate patterns of TCR occurrence. Rather than using new phenotypic data, the later analysis identified candidate immune exposures from TCR beta sequences and from how often those sequences occurred across donors. An earlier analysis of 587 of the donors used high-throughput TCR beta sequencing to judge whether each TCR beta V gene segment behaved as functional or pseudogenic. Alongside the repertoire data, information on donor age, sex, ethnicity and CMV serostatus was compiled. A later genetic analysis took genome-wide SNP genotypes for about 55% of the 666 donors and used that subset as a discovery cohort. All discovery cohort repertoires had been generated on a single sequencing platform. HLA typing covered class I and class II loci at four-digit resolution. Typing coverage differed by locus: A, B, C, DRB1 and DQB1 were typed in about 620-640 donors, DQA1 in about 500, DPA1 in roughly 590, and DPB1 in 450 to 480. Because of strong linkage in the cohort, a few DR-DQ haplotypes were treated as single units for association and clustering. On average, around 240,000 unique TCR beta nucleotide sequences were sequenced per donor among several hundred genotyped donors of the cohort, with 15% to 20% of those sequences being non-productive.

CDR1 and CDR2 are read off the germline V gene (reference sequence) as GTSNPN and SVGIG. The CDR3 numbers 15 residues from cysteine through phenylalanine. Of all the DNA, just the CDR3 is kept, 45 bases in frame from base 1. After removal of 1 base from V and 1 base from J, the junction retains 4 bases not matched to a gene. Overall study results and their limits: In a later analysis, 16,951 TCR beta sequences were associated with specific HLA alleles at a false discovery rate of 0.05. According to a later analysis, most CMV-associated TCR beta chains appeared to be HLA-restricted, and the HLA associations seemed to be driven largely by CMV exposure. Broadly in line with IMGT annotations, most TCR beta V segments showed up in productive rearrangements about 90% or about 30% of the time in an earlier analysis of approximately 640 of the donors. According to a later genetic analysis, donors in an Asian-associated ancestry cluster had fewer N-insertions in productive TCRs than the approximately 700-donor mean. Immune exposure information for the cohort was limited to CMV serostatus. According to a later analysis, parvovirus B19, influenza, CMV and Epstein-Barr virus appeared linked to several top co-occurrence clusters. An association between a missense DCLRE1C variant and V-gene and J-gene trimming of TCR beta chains was found in a later genetic analysis and replicated in an independent cohort. Because the 87-base-pair reads could not distinguish some IMGT-functional V segments, including TRBV6-2 and TRBV6-3, those segments were excluded. In vitro tests confirmed that three of the cytomegalovirus-associated TCR beta chains recognize cytomegalovirus antigens. According to the authors, the approach could potentially be generalized to other disease states and immunological phenotypes. A further reported finding was that TCR beta sequences accurately predicted the HLA-A and HLA-B alleles for most subjects in the first cohort. In a later analysis, TCR association rates were found to vary across HLA loci, with the most associated TCRs seen for DRB1 alleles and the fewest for HLA-C alleles. In a later analysis, HLA-associated TCR beta chains showed more clonal expansion and lower generation probabilities than non-associated chains that were equally common. The study gave a list of 150 to 200 TCR beta chains associated with cytomegalovirus. HLA typing was unavailable for some donors at each locus, so association tests used only the typed subset. Linkage disequilibrium might explain the correlated functional status among segregating V segments, but an unknown experimental factor could not be excluded. Only TCR beta chains were sequenced in this cohort, and the absence of alpha or paired-chain data limited detectable features. When HLA alleles, especially DR and DQ, strongly co-occurred, TCR associations were difficult to assign to individual alleles. While some public TCRs were present in many individuals, most TCR sequences turned up only very rarely across donors. Presence/absence analyses assumed roughly uniform sequencing depth across donors, an assumption that may not hold. Cytomegalovirus status was reported to be diagnosed by the classifier with high specificity and sensitivity in both the original and validation cohorts. A cluster of highly shared sequence variants was judged likely to represent a technical artifact of the sequencing pipeline. Because counts were too low, some 17 rarely observed V segments, including chromosome 9 orphons, were left out of the earlier analysis of 587 of the donors.

The chain joins TRBV30 to TRBJ1-5, with 7 bases aligning to TRBD1. The source material was PBMCs. The sequence came from a man aged 45-65 years in good health and CMV-seropositive. The CDR3 has the sequence CAWSEDRISNQPQHF. Here is the DNA: TGTGCCTGGAGTGAGGACAGGATCAGCAATCAGCCCCAGCATTTT.